These 20 T cell receptor beta chains came from one sample sequenced in a study of PD-L1 blockade in urothelial cancer. Profiled with immunoSEQ multiplex PCR; TCRdb holds only in-frame clones, not every one. The sample lists approximately 46,000 clones, about 85% occurring once. The source was PBMCs, collected around atezolizumab (anti-PD-L1) treatment. The receptor source for this set is a man in his sixties with urothelial cancer.

This rearrangement joins TRBV5-1 to TRBJ1-2; a weak D match, TRBD1 (6 bases). CDR1 is SGHRS and CDR2 is YFSETQ in the germline V gene. V gave up 5 bases and J gave up 10 bases, with 15 bases separating them. This CDR3 is 12 amino acids long. This chain's CDR3 is CASRQPGQFYTF. CDR3 coding DNA: TGCGCCAGCAGGCAACCCGGACAGTTCTACACCTTC. Looking up the rest from reference TRBV5-1 and TRBJ1-2 gives the full variable domain: KAGVTQTPRYLIKTRGQQVTLSCSPISGHRSVSWYQQTPGQGLQFLFEYFSETQRNKGNFPGRFSGRQFSNSRSEMNVSTLELGDSALYLCASRQPGQFYTFGSGTRLTVV.

The genes are TRBV5-1 and TRBJ2-1; TRBD1 agrees at 7 bases. The length of the CDR3 is 15 residues. The ends lost 0 bases at V and 8 bases at J; junction bases unmatched: 8. Germline V gives CDR1 SGHRS, CDR2 YFSETQ. CDR3 residues: CASSLGDSSWYEQFF. The CDR3 DNA reads TGCGCCAGCAGCTTGGGGGACAGCTCCTGGTATGAGCAGTTCTTC.

The chain couples TRBV5-6 to TRBJ2-3; TRBD2 matches 8 bases. Looked up from germline, CDR1 is SGHDT and CDR2 is YYEEEE. The CDR3 extends over 15 amino acids. The ends lost 6 bases at V and 0 bases at J; junction bases unmatched: 6. CDR3 sequence (DNA): TGTGCCAGCACCCGGGGGGGCCCTAGCACAGATACGCAGTATTTT. This codes for CASTRGGPSTDTQYF.

This clone came up a few times. V and J are TRBV7-9 and TRBJ2-1; D not resolved. Germline CDR1 reads SEHNR; CDR2 reads FQNEAQ (reference sequence). This CDR3 contains 11 residues. Trimming removed 1 base from V and 8 bases from J, with 3 bases in between. For the CDR3, the DNA is TGTGCCAGCAGCTTAGTAGATGAGCAGTTCTTC. This codes for CASSLVDEQFF.

In its sample, this clone was seen once. In DNA form, the CDR3 reads TGTGCCAGCAGTACGACCTCAGGGGGCCGCACTGAAGCTTTCTTT. Protein product: CASSTTSGGRTEAFF. The rearrangement joins TRBV7-9 to TRBJ1-1; TRBD1 matches 8 bases. Germline V lookup: CDR1 SEHNR, CDR2 FQNEAQ (reference sequence). CDR3 size: 15 residues. J gave up 4 bases and V 6 bases, and 10 bases lay outside the gene matches. The full variable domain, rest sourced from reference TRBV7-9 and TRBJ1-1, is DTGVSQNPRHKITKRGQNVTFRCDPISEHNRLYWYRQTLGQGPEFLTYFQNEAQLEKSRLLSDRFSAERPKGSFSTLEIQRTEQGDSAMYLCASSTTSGGRTEAFFGQGTRLTVV.

The genes are TRBV4-2 and TRBJ2-2, with a possible D match to TRBD1 (5 bases). Trimming pared 0 bases from V and 0 bases from J, leaving 8 bases between. Germline lookup yields CDR1 LGHNA and CDR2 YNFKEQ. The CDR3 runs 16 residues. CDR3 sequence reads: CASSQDFRANTGELFF. As DNA, the CDR3 is TGTGCCAGCAGCCAAGATTTCAGGGCGAACACCGGGGAGCTGTTTTTT.

This chain links TRBV9 with TRBJ1-2, with a possible D match to TRBD1 (5 bases). Germline CDR1 and CDR2: SGDLS and YYNGEE. V lost 0 bases to trimming and J lost 0 bases, with 9 bases between them. This CDR3 contains 15 residues. In nucleotides, the CDR3 is TGTGCCAGCAGCGTAGCTCCAGGGACTAACTATGGCTACACCTTC. Translating gives CASSVAPGTNYGYTF.

The V call is TRBV30, the J call TRBJ1-5; the match to TRBD1 covers 7 bases. There are 14 residues in the CDR3. CDR1 is GTSNPN and CDR2 is SVGIG in the germline V gene (reference sequence). The V segment lost 5 bases and the J segment 1 base; nucleotides outside the gene matches: 5. This chain's CDR3 is CAWSTGLSNQPQHF. The CDR3 coding sequence is TGTGCCTGGTCGACAGGGCTGAGCAATCAGCCCCAGCATTTT.

This clone occurred once. The V gene is TRBV27, the J gene TRBJ2-1, with a possible D match to TRBD2 (7 bases). Germline values: CDR1 MNHEY, CDR2 SMNVEV (reference sequence). The germline V and J ends were trimmed by 4 bases and 5 bases, with 12 bases remaining between them. The CDR3 consists of 14 residues. CDR3 region: CASSWGGRHNEQFF. In nucleotides, the CDR3 is TGTGCCAGCAGTTGGGGGGGCCGCCACAATGAGCAGTTCTTC.

V and J are TRBV5-4 and TRBJ2-3; 7 positions agree with TRBD2. Germline V gene sequence: CDR1 SGHNT, CDR2 YYREEE (reference sequence). The ends lost 4 bases at V and 6 bases at J; junction bases unmatched: 8. This CDR3 has 14 residues. CDR3 DNA: TGTGCCAGCAGCGCTCGGACTAGGAGGGATACGCAGTATTTT. Translating it yields CASSARTRRDTQYF. Complete variable domain (other parts from reference TRBV5-4 and TRBJ2-3): ETGVTQSPTHLIKTRGQQVTLRCSSQSGHNTVSWYQQALGQGPQFIFQYYREEENGRGNFPPRFSGLQFPNYSSELNVNALELDDSALYLCASSARTRRDTQYFGPGTRLTVL.

The count of this clone is one. The chain has TRBV29-1 and TRBJ2-2, with 8 bases that match TRBD1. The CDR3 is 15 amino acids. Germline assignment: CDR1 SQVTM and CDR2 ANQGSEA. Trimming took 1 base from V and 7 from J; bases not matched to a gene: 8. CDR3 nucleotide sequence: TGCAGCGTTGAAGTTCGGCAGGGGGCGGACGGGGAGCTGTTTTTT. It translates to CSVEVRQGADGELFF.

The chain links TRBV7-9 to TRBJ1-2; 8 bases agree with TRBD1. This CDR3 is built from 15 residues. The trim removed 4 bases at V and 5 bases at J, leaving 9 bases unmatched. From germline, CDR1 is SEHNR and CDR2 FQNEAQ (reference sequence). The CDR3: CASSSNRDRHYGYTF. The CDR3 region has the DNA TGTGCCAGCAGCTCCAACCGGGACAGGCATTATGGCTACACCTTC.

This chain connects TRBV6-1 to TRBJ1-2; possibly TRBD1 for D (6 bases). Trimming removed 7 bases from V and 3 bases from J, with 18 bases in between. Germline CDR1 reads MNHNS; CDR2 reads SASEGT. The CDR3 loop spans 15 amino acids. DNA for the CDR3: TGTGCCAGCACCCCGCGGCAGGGGTACGACTATGGCTACACCTTC. Protein: CASTPRQGYDYGYTF.

Details on this clone: The sample carries other DNA sequences with the same CDR3. The chain has TRBV27 and TRBJ1-2; 7 bases are a match to TRBD1. J lost 3 bases, V lost 3 bases, and 1 base had no gene match. CDR1 is MNHEY, CDR2 SMNVEV, per germline (reference sequence). The CDR3 extends over 13 amino acids. CDR3: CASSFDRDYGYTF. CDR3 DNA: TGTGCCAGCAGTTTCGACAGGGACTATGGCTACACCTTC.

The V and J genes are TRBV29-1 and TRBJ2-2, with a weak D call TRBD1 (6 bases). Germline assignment: CDR1 SQVTM and CDR2 ANQGSEA. This CDR3 is built from 13 residues. Deletions cut 3 bases from V and 6 bases from J, with 11 bases between. The CDR3: CSVDLGGPGELFF. Written as DNA, the CDR3 is TGCAGCGTTGACTTAGGGGGTCCCGGGGAGCTGTTTTTT.

The chain links TRBV5-1 to TRBJ1-1; D not certain. Trimming left V 0 bases short and J 0 bases short, with 3 bases between. Germline V lookup: CDR1 SGHRS, CDR2 YFSETQ. The CDR3 has 13 amino acids. CDR3 region: CASSLVVNTEAFF. In nucleotides, the CDR3 is TGCGCCAGCAGCTTGGTAGTGAACACTGAAGCTTTCTTT.

In nucleotides, the CDR3 is TGCGCCAGCAGCCTTGTTCGAGCGAACACCGGGGAGCTGTTTTTT. Residues: CASSLVRANTGELFF. The chain couples TRBV4-3 to TRBJ2-2; D remains ambiguous. The CDR3 loop spans 15 amino acids. Germline assignment: CDR1 LGHNA and CDR2 YSLEER. With 4 bases removed from V and 0 bases from J, the gap between germline ends came to 9 bases.

The chain couples TRBV6-4 to TRBJ1-2; 8 bases line up with TRBD1. After removal of 7 bases from V and 6 bases from J, the junction contained 10 bases not matched to a gene. The V gene's germline CDR1 is MRHNA and CDR2 SNTAGT. This CDR3 is built from 14 residues. CDR3 bases: TGTGCCAGCACCAGGCCAGGGGGCGAGGATGGCTACACCTTC. Translating gives CASTRPGGEDGYTF.

This clone was detected a few times. V and J are TRBV2 and TRBJ1-2, with no clear D. This CDR3 is 13 amino acids long. V was clipped by 6 bases and J by 9 bases, with 17 bases between them. Germline CDR1 SNHLY, CDR2 FYNNEI. This CDR3 reads CASSTMSSQRYTF. The CDR3 nucleotides read TGTGCCAGCAGCACCATGAGTAGCCAGCGCTACACCTTC.

The chain uses TRBV2 and TRBJ1-1; 11 bases match TRBD1. V lost 5 bases, J lost 11 bases, and 10 bases stayed unmatched. The CDR3 loop spans 14 amino acids. Germline V CDR1 and CDR2: SNHLY, FYNNEI. The CDR3 region has the DNA TGTGCCAGCAGTCCCCGGACAGGGGGCGGTGGCGCTTTCTTT. It yields the protein CASSPRTGGGGAFF. Using reference TRBV2 and TRBJ1-1 for the parts outside the CDR3, the full variable domain is EPEVTQTPSHQVTQMGQEVILRCVPISNHLYFYWYRQILGQKVEFLVSFYNNEISEKSEIFDDQFSVERPDGSNFTLKIRSTKLEDSAMYFCASSPRTGGGGAFFGQGTRLTVV.